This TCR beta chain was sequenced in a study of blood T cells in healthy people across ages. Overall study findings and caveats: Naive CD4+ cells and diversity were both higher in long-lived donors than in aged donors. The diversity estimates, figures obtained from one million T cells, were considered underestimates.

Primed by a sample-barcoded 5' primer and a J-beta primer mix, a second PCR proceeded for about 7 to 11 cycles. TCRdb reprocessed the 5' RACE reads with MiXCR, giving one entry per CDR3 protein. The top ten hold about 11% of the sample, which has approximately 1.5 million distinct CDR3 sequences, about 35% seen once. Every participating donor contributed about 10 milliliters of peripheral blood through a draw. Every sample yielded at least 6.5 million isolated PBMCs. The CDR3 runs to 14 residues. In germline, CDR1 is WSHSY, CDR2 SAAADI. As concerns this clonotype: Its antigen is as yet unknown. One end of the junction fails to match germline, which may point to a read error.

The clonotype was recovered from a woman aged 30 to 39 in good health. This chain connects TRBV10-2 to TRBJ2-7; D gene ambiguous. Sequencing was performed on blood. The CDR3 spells CASSEKRSSYKQYF. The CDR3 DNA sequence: TGCGCCAGCAGTGAGAAGCGAAGCTCCTACAAGCAGTACTTC.